The rows below give T cell receptor beta chains drawn from one sample of a study of T-cell memory formation after mild COVID-19. From the 5' RACE reads, TCRdb called clonotypes with MiXCR, one entry per CDR3 protein. The top ten clones hold roughly 21% of a sample with around 310,000 distinct CDR3 sequences, about 13% of them seen once. The sample taken for sequencing was PBMCs or a T cell subset sorted from them (not recorded which). Source of these receptors: a man younger than 35 who had mild COVID-19 (a few samples of this study predate the infection). Cell type and time point are not known. The conserved cysteine and the conserved F or W are not part of the CDR3 here. The order of the fields is J gene, V gene, CDR3 protein.

j_gene: TRBJ1-2; v_gene: TRBV27; CDR3aa: ASSFGTSYGYT
j_gene: TRBJ2-1; v_gene: TRBV10-3; CDR3aa: AISSKTSGGARNEQF
j_gene: TRBJ1-2; v_gene: TRBV12-3/TRBV12-4; CDR3aa: ASSFLGGYT
j_gene: TRBJ1-1; v_gene: TRBV4-1; CDR3aa: ASSPRQGVRTTEMNTEAF
j_gene: TRBJ1-1; v_gene: TRBV6-9; CDR3aa: ASNPGPGTEAF
j_gene: TRBJ1-5; v_gene: TRBV7-9; CDR3aa: AISSSDSNQPQH
j_gene: TRBJ1-2; v_gene: TRBV5-6; CDR3aa: ASSSWGRTETNYGYT
j_gene: TRBJ2-3; v_gene: TRBV7-9; CDR3aa: ASSLGTVRTDTQY
j_gene: TRBJ1-2; v_gene: TRBV7-9; CDR3aa: ASSPRENYGYT
j_gene: TRBJ1-1; v_gene: TRBV6-5; CDR3aa: ASSYSVEKNTEAF
j_gene: TRBJ2-1; v_gene: TRBV4-2; CDR3aa: ASSQDRGGVYNEQF
j_gene: TRBJ1-1; v_gene: TRBV20-1; CDR3aa: SATGVYTEAF
j_gene: TRBJ2-3; v_gene: TRBV10-3; CDR3aa: AISEIGQGPDTQY
j_gene: TRBJ2-1; v_gene: TRBV12-3/TRBV12-4; CDR3aa: ASSQRQVRF
j_gene: TRBJ2-5; v_gene: TRBV5-1; CDR3aa: ASSPAGGTPGTQY
j_gene: TRBJ2-3; v_gene: TRBV6-1; CDR3aa: ASSGNGGPTDTQY
j_gene: TRBJ2-7; v_gene: TRBV15; CDR3aa: ATSGRDARGQY
j_gene: TRBJ2-2; v_gene: TRBV6-2/TRBV6-3; CDR3aa: ASGWDRVGGELF
j_gene: TRBJ2-5; v_gene: TRBV7-7; CDR3aa: ASSLNRGEETQY
j_gene: TRBJ2-1; v_gene: TRBV25-1; CDR3aa: ASRDPGPYNEQF
j_gene: TRBJ2-5; v_gene: TRBV7-7; CDR3aa: ASSSTAGNIVQY
j_gene: TRBJ2-3; v_gene: TRBV12-3/TRBV12-4; CDR3aa: ASTKAGLTDTQY
j_gene: TRBJ2-7; v_gene: TRBV6-5; CDR3aa: ASSYSGEQY
j_gene: TRBJ2-2; v_gene: TRBV6-5; CDR3aa: ASTPTGWTGELF
j_gene: TRBJ2-1; v_gene: TRBV7-3; CDR3aa: ASSSSGLANEQF
j_gene: TRBJ1-2; v_gene: TRBV6-6; CDR3aa: ASSSTLVGGTDGYT